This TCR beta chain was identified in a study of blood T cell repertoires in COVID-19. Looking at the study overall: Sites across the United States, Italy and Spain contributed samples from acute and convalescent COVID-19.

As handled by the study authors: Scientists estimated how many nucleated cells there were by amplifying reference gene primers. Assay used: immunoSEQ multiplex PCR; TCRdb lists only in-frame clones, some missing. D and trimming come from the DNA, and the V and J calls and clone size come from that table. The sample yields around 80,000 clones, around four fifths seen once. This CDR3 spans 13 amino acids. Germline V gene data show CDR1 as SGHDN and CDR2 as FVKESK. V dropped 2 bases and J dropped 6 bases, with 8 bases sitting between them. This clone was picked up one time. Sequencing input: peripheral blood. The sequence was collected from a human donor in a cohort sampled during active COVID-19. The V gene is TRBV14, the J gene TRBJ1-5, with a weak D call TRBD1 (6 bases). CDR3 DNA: TGTGCCAGCAGCCAATCCAGGGGTCAGCCCCAGCATTTT. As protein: CASSQSRGQPQHF.